Presented here are 22 T cell receptor beta chains from one specimen sequenced in a study of blood T cell repertoires in COVID-19 (dated by TCRdb to 2019 to 2021). Libraries were constructed by the immunoSEQ multiplex PCR assay. As stored in TCRdb, this immuneACCESS dataset retains in-frame rearrangements with V and J assigned. A fraction of the clones does not appear; measured against another copy, unresolved V genes explain less than half of the discrepancy, and the remainder lacks a known reason. The sample data list more than 150,000 clones, and 70% to 85% of these were observed just once. The ten largest clones represent approximately 5.4% of the sample. The sequencing sample was made of peripheral blood. These receptors were obtained from a young woman with acute or convalescent COVID-19.

The chain is built from TRBV2 and TRBJ1-6; D gene uncertain. The CDR3 is made up of 14 amino acids. Germline CDR1 reads SNHLY; CDR2 reads FYNNEI. The V gene lost 7 bases and the J gene lost 9 bases, with 16 bases spanning the gap. In DNA form, the CDR3 reads TGTGCCAGCACCAAAGGGATAGGAGGTTCACCCCTCCACTTT. This translates into CASTKGIGGSPLHF.

A single count supports this clone. The chain joins TRBV9 to TRBJ1-1; the D gene is possibly TRBD1 (5 bases). Germline V gene sequence: CDR1 SGDLS, CDR2 YYNGEE. V was shortened by 0 bases and J by 1 base, with 7 bases between the two germline ends. The CDR3 consists of 14 residues. CDR3 amino acids: CASSVDGANTEAFF. The CDR3 region has the DNA TGTGCCAGCAGCGTAGATGGGGCGAACACTGAAGCTTTCTTT.

This chain connects TRBV5-1 to TRBJ1-2; a possible D gene is TRBD1 (5 bases). The germline V and J ends were trimmed by 6 bases and 0 bases, with 9 bases remaining between them. This CDR3 has 13 amino acids. CDR1 SGHRS and CDR2 YFSETQ come from the germline V gene. CDR3 amino acids: CASKTGANYGYTF. The CDR3 nucleotides are TGCGCCAGCAAAACAGGAGCTAACTATGGCTACACCTTC.

The rearrangement uses TRBV7-9 and TRBJ1-5; TRBD1 matches at 7 bases. Trimming removed 5 bases from V and 1 base from J; junction bases left unmatched: 5. The CDR3 is made up of 15 amino acids. Germline values: CDR1 SEHNR, CDR2 FQNEAQ (reference sequence). The CDR3 sequence is CASSAGTVSNQPQHF. The CDR3 DNA follows: TGTGCCAGCAGCGCCGGGACAGTGAGCAATCAGCCCCAGCATTTT.

This chain links TRBV7-2 with TRBJ2-1; 13 bases agree with TRBD2. This CDR3 has 15 residues. Trimming took 5 bases from V and 9 from J; bases not matched to a gene: 7. Germline CDR1 and CDR2: SGHTA and FQGNSA. The CDR3 spells CASSQGLAGVSEQFF. CDR3 DNA sequence: TGTGCCAGCAGCCAAGGACTAGCGGGAGTGAGTGAGCAGTTCTTC.

The genes are TRBV4-1 and TRBJ1-1, with TRBD1 matching 7 bases. CDR3 size: 16 residues. Germline lookup yields CDR1 MGHRA and CDR2 YSYEKL. Trimming cost V 0 bases and J 0 bases; bases outside gene matches: 4. The CDR3 DNA sequence: TGCGCCAGCAGCCAAGAGACAGGGAACATGAACACTGAAGCTTTCTTT. This translates into CASSQETGNMNTEAFF.

The CDR3 DNA is TGTGCCAGCAAAGGGAGCTCCTATAATTCACCCCTCCACTTT. It is translated as CASKGSSYNSPLHF. The rearrangement links TRBV27 to TRBJ1-6; D is undetermined. Germline assignment: CDR1 MNHEY and CDR2 SMNVEV (reference sequence). The CDR3 has 14 amino acids. With 7 bases removed from V and 0 bases from J, the gap between germline ends came to 7 bases.

This rearrangement joins TRBV28 to TRBJ1-2, with D perhaps TRBD1 (6 bases). This CDR3 contains 13 residues. V was trimmed by 5 bases and J by 5 bases, leaving 12 bases between them. In germline, CDR1 is MDHEN, CDR2 SYDVKM. CDR3: CASSQQGYYGYTF. In DNA, the CDR3 is TGTGCCAGCAGTCAACAGGGATATTATGGCTACACCTTC.

This clone was counted a single time. The rearrangement links TRBV5-1 to TRBJ2-2; TRBD2 is a possible D gene (6 bases). Trimming shortened V by 6 bases and J by 5 bases, and 23 bases separated the two germline ends. This CDR3 contains 17 residues. Germline values: CDR1 SGHRS, CDR2 YFSETQ. Written as DNA, the CDR3 is TGCGCCAGCAATGAGGGTACGAACCTAGGAGGGACCGGGGAGCTGTTTTTT. It specifies CASNEGTNLGGTGELFF.

The gene calls are TRBV27 and TRBJ1-6, with 7 bases that match TRBD1. Germline loops: CDR1 MNHEY, CDR2 SMNVEV (reference sequence). The CDR3 is made up of 17 amino acids. Unmatched junction bases numbered 17, after V lost 5 bases and J lost 10 bases. The CDR3 sequence is CASSPSLTGRIESPLHF. DNA of the CDR3: TGTGCCAGCAGTCCATCGCTGACAGGGCGGATAGAATCACCCCTCCACTTT.

The chain is built from TRBV5-1 and TRBJ1-1; maybe TRBD1 (5 bases). This CDR3 is 14 amino acids long. CDR1 and CDR2 (germline): SGHRS, YFSETQ. V was cut by 4 bases and J by 7 bases, with 17 bases left in between. This chain's CDR3 is CASSPRVGGLEAFF. The CDR3 coding sequence is TGCGCCAGCAGCCCCCGGGTGGGGGGTCTTGAAGCTTTCTTT.

V is TRBV27 and J is TRBJ1-1; unclear D gene. Germline loops: CDR1 MNHEY, CDR2 SMNVEV (reference sequence). The CDR3 length is 15 residues. V was pared by 3 bases and J by 1 base, with 12 bases between. CDR3: CASSFGPSGNTEAFF. CDR3 DNA sequence: TGTGCCAGCAGTTTCGGGCCCAGCGGGAACACTGAAGCTTTCTTT.

The J gene is TRBJ2-7, the V gene TRBV5-4, with TRBD1 identical over 10 bases. Germline CDR1 reads SGHNT; CDR2 reads YYREEE (reference sequence). The CDR3 consists of 15 residues. V lost 0 bases, J lost 9 bases, and 9 bases stayed unmatched. In DNA, the CDR3 is TGTGCCAGCAGCTTGGGGAGAAGCGGGGACAGGGGGCAGTACTTC. This sequence encodes CASSLGRSGDRGQYF.

The sample holds one count of this clone. The V gene is TRBV15, the J gene TRBJ1-5; the D gene is possibly TRBD1 (6 bases). Germline V gene data show CDR1 as LNHNV and CDR2 as YYDKDF (reference sequence). CDR3 size: 15 residues. The V and J ends lost 1 base and 12 bases respectively, with 19 bases between them. This chain's CDR3 is CATSRGEGGLGFQHF. CDR3 nucleotide sequence: TGTGCCACCAGCAGAGGGGAGGGGGGTTTAGGCTTCCAGCATTTT.

This clone was detected once. This chain links TRBV6-2 or TRBV6-3 with TRBJ2-1; perhaps TRBD2 as D (5 bases). Trimming removed 6 bases at V and 9 bases at J, with 24 bases between. Germline-derived CDR1 and CDR2 are MNHEY and SVGEGT. This CDR3 is 16 amino acids long. CDR3 coding DNA: TGTGCCAGCAGCCCGATAGCGTTAACCGCCTACGGTGAGCAGTTCTTC. Translation gives CASSPIALTAYGEQFF.

The V and J genes are TRBV9 and TRBJ1-5; D is possibly TRBD1 (5 bases). Trimming stripped 0 bases from V and 6 bases from J, with 10 bases between. Germline-derived CDR1 and CDR2 are SGDLS and YYNGEE. There are 14 residues in the CDR3. CDR3 nucleotides: TGTGCCAGCAGCGTAGCCCCGGGGGGTCAGCCCCAGCATTTT. Protein: CASSVAPGGQPQHF.

The chain recombines TRBV6-5 with TRBJ2-1; D perhaps matches TRBD1 (6 bases). Deletions cut 5 bases from V and 1 base from J, with 12 bases between. Per the germline V gene, CDR1 is MNHEY and CDR2 is SVGAGI. The CDR3 loop spans 15 amino acids. The CDR3: CASSTGFRSYNEQFF. DNA for the CDR3: TGTGCCAGCAGTACAGGGTTTAGATCCTACAATGAGCAGTTCTTC.

The V call is TRBV28, the J call TRBJ1-4; possibly TRBD1 for D (6 bases). The germline CDR1 and CDR2 sequences are MDHEN and SYDVKM. The CDR3 has 13 residues. V lost 6 bases and J lost 7, with 12 bases in between. CDR3 nucleotide sequence: TGTGCCAGCAGCCCCCAGGGGCTTGAAAAACTGTTTTTT. Translating it yields CASSPQGLEKLFF.

The CDR3 coding sequence is TGTGCCAGCAGCCAGAATAGGCCGGGACTAGCGGCCGGAGATACGCAGTATTTT. Translated, it gives CASSQNRPGLAAGDTQYF. The V call is TRBV7-8, the J call TRBJ2-3, with 11 nucleotides matching TRBD2. Germline V gene data show CDR1 as SGHVS and CDR2 as FQNEAQ. V was pared by 5 bases and J by 5 bases, with 15 bases of the junction left unmatched. This CDR3 has 18 residues.

J is TRBJ2-7 and V is TRBV7-9; 10 bases fit TRBD1. The CDR3 extends over 14 amino acids. Germline CDR1 and CDR2: SEHNR and FQNEAQ (reference sequence). Unmatched junction bases numbered 6, after V lost 4 bases and J lost 6 bases. Here the CDR3 DNA reads TGTGCCAGCAGCTCCCCTGGACAGGGGGGCGAGCAGTACTTC. It is translated as CASSSPGQGGEQYF.

This clone was seen more than once but under ten times. J is TRBJ2-7 and V is TRBV2, with D perhaps TRBD2 (7 bases). The V end was cut by 8 bases, the J end by 2 bases, with 19 bases between. Per the germline V gene, CDR1 is SNHLY and CDR2 is FYNNEI. The CDR3 spans 15 residues. The CDR3 here is CASGLGRGGTYEQYF. The CDR3 bases are TGTGCCAGCGGCCTGGGGAGGGGGGGAACCTACGAGCAGTACTTC.

This clone appeared a few times. The chain carries TRBV6-4 and TRBJ2-3; 8 nucleotides agree with TRBD2. Germline V gene data show CDR1 as MRHNA and CDR2 as SNTAGT. The trim removed 2 bases at V and 0 bases at J, leaving 1 base unmatched. The CDR3 loop spans 15 amino acids. The CDR3 sequence is CASSDTGGSTDTQYF. In DNA, the CDR3 is TGTGCCAGCAGTGACACGGGAGGGAGCACAGATACGCAGTATTTT.